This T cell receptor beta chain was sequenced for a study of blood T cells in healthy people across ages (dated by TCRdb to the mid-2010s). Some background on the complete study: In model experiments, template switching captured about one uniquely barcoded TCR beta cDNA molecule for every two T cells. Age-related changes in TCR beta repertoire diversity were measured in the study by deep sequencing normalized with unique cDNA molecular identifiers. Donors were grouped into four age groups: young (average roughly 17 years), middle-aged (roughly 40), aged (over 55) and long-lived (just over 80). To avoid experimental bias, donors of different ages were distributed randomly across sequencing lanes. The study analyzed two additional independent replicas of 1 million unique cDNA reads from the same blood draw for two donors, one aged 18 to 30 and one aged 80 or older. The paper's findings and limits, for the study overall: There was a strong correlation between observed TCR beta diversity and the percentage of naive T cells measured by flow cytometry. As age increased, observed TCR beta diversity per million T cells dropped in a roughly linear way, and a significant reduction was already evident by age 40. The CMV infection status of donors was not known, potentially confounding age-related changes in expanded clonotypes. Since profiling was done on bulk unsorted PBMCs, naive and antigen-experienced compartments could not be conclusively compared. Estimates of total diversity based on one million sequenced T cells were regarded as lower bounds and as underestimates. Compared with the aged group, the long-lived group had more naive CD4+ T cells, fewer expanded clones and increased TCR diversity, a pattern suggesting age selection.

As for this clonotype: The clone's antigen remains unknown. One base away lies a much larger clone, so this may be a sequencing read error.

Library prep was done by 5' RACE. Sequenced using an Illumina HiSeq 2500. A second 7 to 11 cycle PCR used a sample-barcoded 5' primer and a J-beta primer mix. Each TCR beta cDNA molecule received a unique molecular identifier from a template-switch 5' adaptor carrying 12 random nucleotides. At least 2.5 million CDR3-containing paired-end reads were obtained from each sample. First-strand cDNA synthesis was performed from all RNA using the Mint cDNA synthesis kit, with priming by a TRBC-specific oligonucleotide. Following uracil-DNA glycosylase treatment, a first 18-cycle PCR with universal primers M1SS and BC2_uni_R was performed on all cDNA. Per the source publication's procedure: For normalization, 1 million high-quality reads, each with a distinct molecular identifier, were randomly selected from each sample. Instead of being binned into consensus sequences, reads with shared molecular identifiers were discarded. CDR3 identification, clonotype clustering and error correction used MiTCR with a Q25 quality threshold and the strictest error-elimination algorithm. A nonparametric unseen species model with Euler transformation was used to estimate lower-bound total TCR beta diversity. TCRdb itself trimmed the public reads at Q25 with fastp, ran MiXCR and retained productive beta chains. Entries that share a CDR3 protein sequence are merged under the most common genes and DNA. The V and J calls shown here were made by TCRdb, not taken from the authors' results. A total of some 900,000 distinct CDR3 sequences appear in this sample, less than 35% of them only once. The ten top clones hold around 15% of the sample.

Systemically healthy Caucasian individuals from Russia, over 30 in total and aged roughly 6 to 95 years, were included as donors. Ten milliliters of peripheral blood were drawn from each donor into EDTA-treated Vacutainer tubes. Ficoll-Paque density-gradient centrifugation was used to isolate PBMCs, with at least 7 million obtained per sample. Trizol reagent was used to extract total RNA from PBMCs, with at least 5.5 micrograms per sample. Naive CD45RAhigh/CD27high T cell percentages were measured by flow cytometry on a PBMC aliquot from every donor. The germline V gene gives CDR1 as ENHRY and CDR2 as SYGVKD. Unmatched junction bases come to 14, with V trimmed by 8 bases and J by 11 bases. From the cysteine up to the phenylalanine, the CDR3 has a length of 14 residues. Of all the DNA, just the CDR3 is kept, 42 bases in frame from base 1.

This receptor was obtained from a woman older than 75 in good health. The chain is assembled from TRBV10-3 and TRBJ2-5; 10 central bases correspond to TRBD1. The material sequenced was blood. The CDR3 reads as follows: CAILRQGAINEQYF. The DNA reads TGTGCCATCTTGAGACAGGGGGCCATCAATGAGCAGTACTTC.